The 17 T cell receptor beta chains presented below share a single source sample, sequenced in a study of blood T cell repertoires in COVID-19. TCRdb's copy holds only in-frame clones and misses some; the assay was immunoSEQ multiplex PCR. The profile shows about 140,000 clones, roughly 89% of them singletons. The sequencing sample was made of peripheral blood. The receptors derive from a man in his thirties or forties with COVID-19, enrolled during active disease.

The V gene is TRBV19, the J gene TRBJ1-6, with 9 bases fitting TRBD1. Germline-derived CDR1 and CDR2 are LNHDA and SQIVND (reference sequence). J was trimmed by 8 bases and V by 3 bases; bases with no gene match: 5. CDR3 length equals 15 residues. The CDR3 here is CASSIGTGIDSPLHF. CDR3 DNA sequence: TGTGCCAGTAGTATCGGGACAGGGATTGATTCACCCCTCCACTTT.

The J gene is TRBJ1-2, the V gene TRBV7-2; tentative D call: TRBD1 (5 bases). The CDR3 extends over 15 amino acids. Germline V gives CDR1 SGHTA, CDR2 FQGNSA. Trimming left V 6 bases short and J 2 bases short, with 16 bases between. CDR3 region: CASSVRGDANYGYTF. CDR3 in DNA: TGTGCCAGCAGTGTCCGCGGGGACGCGAACTATGGCTACACCTTC.

The chain employs TRBV7-6 and TRBJ2-3; perhaps TRBD1 as D (6 bases). V shed 6 bases and J shed 2 bases, with 12 bases lying between them. Germline CDR1 SGHVS, CDR2 FNYEAQ. The CDR3 sequence is 14 residues long. CDR3 sequence: CASRGARDTDTQYF. CDR3 sequence (DNA): TGTGCCAGCAGGGGGGCCAGGGACACAGATACGCAGTATTTT. The entire variable domain, with the rest obtained from reference TRBV7-6 and TRBJ2-3, is as follows: GAGVSQSPRYKVTKRGQDVALRCDPISGHVSLYWYRQALGQGPEFLTYFNYEAQQDKSGLPNDRFSAERPEGSISTLTIQRTEQRDSAMYRCASRGARDTDTQYFGPGTRLTVL.

V usage is TRBV2 and J usage is TRBJ1-4; tentative D call: TRBD1 (5 bases). The CDR3 sequence is 13 residues long. Germline assignment: CDR1 SNHLY and CDR2 FYNNEI. The V and J ends lost 8 bases and 8 bases respectively, with 15 bases between them. The DNA for the CDR3 is TGTGCCAGCTCGGGGGACCGCCTGGAAAAACTGTTTTTT. Its protein product is CASSGDRLEKLFF.

This clone was picked up one time. The V gene is TRBV14, the J gene TRBJ2-2, with TRBD1 as a possible D gene (6 bases). With 7 bases removed from V and 4 bases from J, the gap between germline ends came to 10 bases. Germline V CDR1 and CDR2: SGHDN, FVKESK. This CDR3 has 13 residues. CDR3 sequence: CASKQGSTGELFF. The CDR3 nucleotides are TGTGCCAGCAAACAGGGTAGCACCGGGGAGCTGTTTTTT.

The chain carries TRBV6-2 or TRBV6-3 and TRBJ1-2; unclear D gene. Trimming shortened V by 4 bases and J by 8 bases, and 14 bases separated the two germline ends. CDR3 length equals 13 residues. CDR1 MNHEY and CDR2 SVGEGT come from the germline V gene. The CDR3: CASSLLLRKGYTF. The CDR3 DNA is TGTGCCAGCAGTTTACTACTCCGGAAAGGCTACACCTTC.

CDR3 amino acids: CASSLGDRDDQPQHF. CDR3 DNA sequence: TGCGCCAGCAGCTTGGGGGACAGGGATGATCAGCCCCAGCATTTT. This chain links TRBV5-1 with TRBJ1-5, with TRBD1 matching over 9 bases. This CDR3 has 15 amino acids. Germline V gene data show CDR1 as SGHRS and CDR2 as YFSETQ. After removal of 0 bases from V and 5 bases from J, the junction contained 3 bases not matched to a gene.

The V and J genes are TRBV11-2 and TRBJ2-7, with D maybe TRBD1 (6 bases). The CDR3 has 14 residues. Germline CDR1 SGHAT, CDR2 FQNNGV. V lost 5 bases, J lost 3 bases, and 14 bases lay in between. CDR3 in amino acids: CASSQGIPNYEQYF. In nucleotides, the CDR3 is TGTGCCAGCAGCCAGGGGATTCCGAACTACGAGCAGTACTTC.

V gene TRBV28 combines with J gene TRBJ1-2; 7 nucleotides match TRBD1. CDR1 MDHEN and CDR2 SYDVKM come from the germline V gene. This CDR3 spans 18 amino acids. Trimming took 2 bases from V and 4 from J; bases not matched to a gene: 16. The CDR3 here is CASSLGGAGGYQLYGYTF. The CDR3 DNA reads TGTGCCAGCAGTTTAGGGGGCGCAGGGGGTTACCAGCTCTATGGCTACACCTTC.

This sequence joins TRBV18 and TRBJ1-2; no clear D. The CDR3 has 14 amino acids. The germline V and J ends were trimmed by 0 bases and 8 bases, with 13 bases remaining between them. Germline assignment: CDR1 KGHSH and CDR2 LQKENI. CDR3: CASSPPSTVEGYTF. CDR3 sequence (DNA): TGTGCCAGCTCACCACCGTCTACGGTGGAGGGCTACACCTTC.

This chain uses TRBV18 with TRBJ1-3; TRBD1 matches 7 bases. The CDR3 length is 17 residues. V gave up 6 bases and J gave up 4 bases; unmatched junction bases: 15. Per germline, CDR1 KGHSH and CDR2 LQKENI. The CDR3 reads CASSHTTDRQRGNTIYF. CDR3 DNA: TGTGCCAGCTCTCATACGACGGACAGGCAAAGGGGAAACACCATATATTTT.

The chain combines TRBV4-3 with TRBJ2-7, with TRBD2 matching 9 bases. Germline V CDR1 and CDR2: LGHNA, YSLEER. J lost 0 bases, V lost 1 base, and 7 bases had no gene match. CDR3 length: 17 residues. The CDR3 loop is CASSQGGSREGSYEQYF. CDR3 sequence (DNA): TGCGCCAGCAGCCAAGGGGGCTCGCGGGAGGGCTCCTACGAGCAGTACTTC.

The chain joins TRBV27 to TRBJ1-2, with a weak D call TRBD1 (6 bases). The germline CDR1 and CDR2 sequences are MNHEY and SMNVEV (reference sequence). The CDR3 contains 16 residues. V lost 2 bases and J 4 bases, leaving 17 bases between the germline ends. The CDR3 loop reads CASSLTRGHATYGYTF. The CDR3 bases are TGTGCCAGCAGTTTAACTAGGGGACACGCCACCTATGGCTACACCTTC.

This clone was seen a handful of times. The chain uses TRBV19 and TRBJ2-1; TRBD1 might be the D (5 bases). Between the trimmed V and J ends, which lost 5 bases and 4 bases, there was a span of 15 bases. Germline lookup yields CDR1 LNHDA and CDR2 SQIVND (reference sequence). This CDR3 is 15 amino acids long. The CDR3 DNA is TGTGCCAGTAGTTCAGGGAACATTAAATACAATGAGCAGTTCTTC. Its translation is CASSSGNIKYNEQFF.

J is TRBJ2-5 and V is TRBV12-3 or TRBV12-4; 7 bases match TRBD2. Trimming at V came to 5 bases and at J to 4 bases, leaving 4 bases not matched to a gene. This CDR3 region has 13 residues. The CDR3 bases are TGTGCCAGCAGTGTCCAGCGGGGAGAGACCCAGTACTTC. Translating it yields CASSVQRGETQYF.

The chain employs TRBV2 and TRBJ1-2, with 7 positions matching TRBD1. The CDR3 length is 18 residues. Germline V CDR1 and CDR2: SNHLY, FYNNEI. Trimming removed 6 bases from V and 2 bases from J; junction bases left unmatched: 18. The CDR3 sequence: CASSPERYRGRRNYGYTF. For the CDR3, the DNA is TGTGCCAGCAGCCCCGAACGGTATAGGGGGCGCAGGAACTATGGCTACACCTTC.

This clone was counted once. The rearrangement joins TRBV18 to TRBJ1-4; maybe TRBD1 (6 bases). The CDR3 extends over 14 amino acids. V was clipped by 3 bases and J by 1 base, with 6 bases between them. From germline, CDR1 is KGHSH and CDR2 LQKENI. CDR3 coding DNA: TGTGCCAGCTCACCCAGGGGAACTAATGAAAAACTGTTTTTT. Protein sequence: CASSPRGTNEKLFF.